The clone carrying this T cell receptor beta chain has just a few counts. The antigen is undetermined. This entry belongs to a study of T-cell memory formation after mild COVID-19. At the level of the study: TCR clusters showed largely donor specificity. Findings of the study overall: Researchers report contracting CD4+ clones mostly in CM and EM, with CD8+ clones in EMRA. Some clones that responded were present in memory (sampled pre-infection), which suggests cross-reactive memory joined.

TCRdb recomputed calls from the 5' RACE reads with MiXCR, one row per CDR3 protein. The sample lists approximately 98,000 distinct CDR3 sequences; over 15% were seen once. The germline gives CDR1 SGHTA, CDR2 FQGNSA. The V and J ends lost 0 bases and 3 bases respectively, with 6 bases between them. This CDR3 region has 13 residues. The chain is built from TRBV7-2 and TRBJ2-7; D uncertain. The TCR originated in a man between 18 and 35 years old who had mild COVID-19 (a few samples of this study predate the infection). Cell type and time point are not known. The sequencing input was PBMCs or a T cell subset sorted from them (not recorded which). In nucleotides, the CDR3 is TGTGCCAGCAGCTTAGCCCCCCGCTACGAGCAGTACTTC. Translating it yields CASSLAPRYEQYF.